Here is one TCR beta chain with its context. Its antigen is undetermined. Sequence at one end of the junction differs from germline and may be a read error. Naivety among CD8 cells was defined by CD45RO negativity and positive CCR7 selection, thereby excluding terminally differentiated effector memory CD45RA+ cells. There are 9 residues in the CDR3. Germline CDR1 is SGDLS and CDR2 is YYNGEE. This sample is drawn from a study of shared clonotypes between healthy human individuals. Study-wide findings and caveats: Non-shared clonotypes had lower generation probabilities than those shared by all four donors. Clonotype sharing across several donors was observed for 5% to 6.5% of naive CD4 clonotypes. Estimated clonotype richness was generally higher in naive than memory subsets.

The authors split each subset's genomic DNA evenly across several immunoSEQ plates. Only in-frame clones appear in the TCRdb table, and some are missing; sequencing was by immunoSEQ multiplex PCR. The profile shows about 800,000 clones, approximately 97% of them singletons. The sample taken for sequencing was naive CD8+ T cells sorted from blood. The rearrangement links TRBV9 to TRBJ1-1, with unresolved D. This receptor was obtained from a man aged 25-45 years in good health. DNA for the CDR3: TGTGCCAGCAGCGCCGCGTTTGAGTTT. Translated, it gives CASSAAFEF.